The 9 T cell receptor beta chains below come from one sample, sequenced in a study of T cell changes during pregnancy in multiple sclerosis. Assay used: immunoSEQ multiplex PCR; TCRdb lists only in-frame clones, some missing. The table shows 40,000 to 60,000 clones, with approximately 92% occurring only once. Sequenced here: CD4+ T cells from peripheral blood mononuclear cells, sampled before pregnancy. These TCRs come from a female donor with multiple sclerosis, enrolled in a pregnancy study.

This chain connects TRBV2 to TRBJ2-1; D unclear. The V gene's germline CDR1 is SNHLY and CDR2 FYNNEI. The V end was cut by 8 bases, the J end by 2 bases, with 10 bases between. CDR3 size: 13 residues. CDR3 protein: CASLLFTYNEQFF. DNA for the CDR3: TGTGCCAGCCTACTATTCACCTACAATGAGCAGTTCTTC.

The chain couples TRBV7-8 to TRBJ2-1; no clear D. The CDR3 length is 9 residues. Germline V gene lookup returns CDR1 SGHVS and CDR2 FQNEAQ. Trimming shortened V by 5 bases and J by 14 bases, and 7 bases separated the two germline ends. The CDR3 sequence is CASSPPEFF. The CDR3 coding sequence is TGTGCCAGCAGCCCTCCTGAGTTCTTC.

The V and J genes are TRBV7-9 and TRBJ1-1, with D hard to call. Per the germline V gene, CDR1 is SEHNR and CDR2 is FQNEAQ (reference sequence). This CDR3 has 16 amino acids. V shed 1 base and J shed 1 base, with 13 bases lying between them. The CDR3 loop reads CASSLDPKTGNTEAFF. The CDR3 DNA follows: TGTGCCAGCAGCTTAGACCCCAAGACGGGGAACACTGAAGCTTTCTTT.

This chain uses TRBV27 with TRBJ2-3, with TRBD2 identical over 9 bases. This CDR3 has 15 residues. J lost 4 bases, V lost 6 bases, and 8 bases had no gene match. In germline, CDR1 is MNHEY, CDR2 SMNVEV (reference sequence). The chain's CDR3 is CASSPLAGVADTQYF. The CDR3 DNA sequence: TGTGCCAGCAGCCCATTAGCGGGAGTTGCAGATACGCAGTATTTT.

This clone was observed a handful of times. The rearrangement uses TRBV27 and TRBJ1-5; TRBD1 matches 8 bases. This CDR3 region has 13 residues. CDR1 and CDR2 (germline): MNHEY, SMNVEV (reference sequence). The ends lost 6 bases at V and 8 bases at J; junction bases unmatched: 6. Here the CDR3 DNA reads TGTGCCAGCAGCCCAGGGGGCAGAGAGCCCCAGCATTTT. Protein product: CASSPGGREPQHF.

This clone was counted a single time. The chain joins TRBV29-1 to TRBJ2-1; 7 nucleotides line up with TRBD1. Germline V gives CDR1 SQVTM, CDR2 ANQGSEA. V lost 4 bases, J lost 6 bases, and 6 bases stayed unmatched. The CDR3 has 13 amino acids. Here the CDR3 DNA reads TGCAGCGTTGTGAGGACAGGAATCAATGAGCAGTTCTTC. Amino acids: CSVVRTGINEQFF.

The chain has TRBV18 and TRBJ1-5; weak D call: TRBD1 (6 bases). The CDR3 loop spans 17 amino acids. The germline gives CDR1 KGHSH, CDR2 LQKENI. V dropped 3 bases and J dropped 4 bases, with 19 bases sitting between them. CDR3 region: CASSPTPPGQSNQPQHF. The CDR3 nucleotides are TGTGCCAGCTCACCGACACCCCCAGGACAGAGTAATCAGCCCCAGCATTTT.

The sample holds one count of this clone. The genes are TRBV19 and TRBJ2-3; no reliable D call. Germline values: CDR1 LNHDA, CDR2 SQIVND (reference sequence). V lost 5 bases and J lost 5, with 17 bases in between. There are 15 residues in the CDR3. CDR3 bases: TGTGCCAGTAGTGCCGATAGCATTGGCAAAGATACGCAGTATTTT. Translation: CASSADSIGKDTQYF.

J is TRBJ2-5 and V is TRBV7-9, with 9 bases identical to TRBD2. The CDR3 is made up of 14 amino acids. Germline trimming cut 5 bases from V and 3 bases from J; bases unmatched to any gene: 4. Per germline, CDR1 SEHNR and CDR2 FQNEAQ (reference sequence). CDR3 sequence: CASSLSGREETQYF. The CDR3 nucleotides read TGTGCCAGCAGCCTTAGCGGGAGAGAAGAGACCCAGTACTTC.